Listed below are T cell receptor beta chains from one sample, sequenced in a study of cytomegalovirus exposure and HLA in healthy donors. TCRdb keeps only in-frame clones here, not all; method: immunoSEQ multiplex PCR. The data show around 110,000 clones, 80% to 85% seen once. Source material: PBMCs. The receptor set was obtained from a woman aged 25 to 39 in good health and CMV-seronegative. Both conserved end residues are part of each CDR3. D genes are given only for firm matches. Size values are once, few and many counts, or a class for expanded clones, and some rows have none.

.	.	TRBV28	TRBJ1-2	TGTGCCAGCAGTTTACCAGGGGTCTATGGCTACACCTTC	CASSLPGVYGYTF
.	.	TRBV5-8	TRBJ2-1	TGTGCCAGCAGCTTGTCCCCCCTTCAGGGGAGCAACTACAATGAGCAGTTCTTC	CASSLSPLQGSNYNEQFF
TRBD2	.	TRBV18	TRBJ2-5	TGTGCCAGCTCACCTAGGGTTGCGGGAGGGATGTGGGCAGAGACCCAGTACTTC	CASSPRVAGGMWAETQYF
TRBD1	.	TRBV6-1	TRBJ1-5	TGTGCCAGCAGGGCGGACAGGGTGCCGCAGCCCCAGCATTTT	CASRADRVPQPQHF
TRBD1	.	TRBV29-1	TRBJ1-1	TGCAGCGTAGACAGGGGTTTCGATGGTGAAGCTTTCTTT	CSVDRGFDGEAFF
TRBD1	.	TRBV7-6	TRBJ1-4	TGTGCCAGCAGCTTATATCCAACAGGGGGCTCGACTAATGAAAAACTGTTTTTT	CASSLYPTGGSTNEKLFF
TRBD2	.	TRBV19	TRBJ2-7	TGTGCCAGTAGTATAGAGACTAGCGGAACAGGCTCCTACGAGCAGTACTTC	CASSIETSGTGSYEQYF
.	.	TRBV2	TRBJ1-2	TGTGCCAGCAGCGAGAGGGGGAGGGCTAACTATGGCTACACCTTC	CASSERGRANYGYTF
TRBD1	.	TRBV6-4	TRBJ1-2	TGTGCCAGCAGTCCCGAGCAGGGGGCAGGTGGCTACACCTTC	CASSPEQGAGGYTF
.	.	TRBV28	TRBJ2-7	TGTGCCAGCACCCAACTGCGGGTCCCCTACGAGCAGTACTTC	CASTQLRVPYEQYF
TRBD1	.	TRBV7-9	TRBJ1-3	TGTGCCAGCAGATATGACAGGGGAGGCAACACCATATATTTT	CASRYDRGGNTIYF
.	.	TRBV21-1	TRBJ2-5	TGTGCCAGCAGCAAAGGGGGCAAGGCTAGCGGGATCTATGAGACCCAGTACTTC	CASSKGGKASGIYETQYF
TRBD2	.	TRBV5-1	TRBJ2-1	TGCGCCAGCAGCCCCGGACTAGCCAATGAGCAGTTCTTC	CASSPGLANEQFF
.	.	TRBV5-6	TRBJ2-1	TGTGCCAGCAGCCCCGGGACTGCCGAGGAGTTCTTC	CASSPGTAEEFF
TRBD1	.	TRBV10-3	TRBJ1-2	TGTGCCATCAGAGGGGACAGCCCTAACTATGGCTACACCTTC	CAIRGDSPNYGYTF
.	.	TRBV7-8	TRBJ2-2	TGTGCCAGCAGCATCCGACTCACCGGGGAGCTGTTTTTT	CASSIRLTGELFF
.	.	TRBV6-5	TRBJ2-2	TGTGCCAGCAGCTTTGGGAGGCGGGGCACCGGGGAGCTGTTTTTT	CASSFGRRGTGELFF
.	.	TRBV2	TRBJ2-7	TGTGCCAGCGGGACAATCTACGAGCAGTACTTC	CASGTIYEQYF
TRBD1	.	TRBV18	TRBJ1-1	TGTGCCAGCTCGGGACAGGAGGACACTGAAGCTTTCTTT	CASSGQEDTEAFF
TRBD2	.	TRBV10-2	TRBJ2-7	TGCGCCAGCAGCCTGGGACTAGCCTACGAGCAGTACTTC	CASSLGLAYEQYF
.	.	TRBV4-3	TRBJ1-1	TGCGCCAGCAGCCAAGATGGGTGGGGCGCTGAAGCTTTCTTT	CASSQDGWGAEAFF
.	.	TRBV10-3	TRBJ1-4	TGTGCCATCAGTGCAGGGATAGACGAAAAACTGTTTTTT	CAISAGIDEKLFF
.	.	TRBV5-1	TRBJ1-5	TGCGCCAGCAGCTTGGGGGGGGGTGGCCAGCCCCAGCATTTT	CASSLGGGGQPQHF
.	once	TRBV18	TRBJ2-7	TGTGCCAGCTCACCAAGGGCACAGGGATACGAGCAGTACTTC	CASSPRAQGYEQYF
TRBD2	.	TRBV5-4	TRBJ2-1	TGTGCCAGCAGCCGCGGGACTAGCGGGCTATCCTACAATGAGCAGTTCTTC	CASSRGTSGLSYNEQFF
.	.	TRBV28	TRBJ2-3	TGTGCCAGCAGCATCCAGGGGACAGATACGCAGTATTTT	CASSIQGTDTQYF
.	.	TRBV28	TRBJ2-1	TGTGCCAGCAGTCCCCAGGGAACGACCGGTGAGCAGTTCTTC	CASSPQGTTGEQFF
TRBD1	.	TRBV27	TRBJ1-1	TGTGCCAGCACCAGAACAGGGGCGAACACTGAAGCTTTCTTT	CASTRTGANTEAFF
TRBD1	.	TRBV7-2	TRBJ2-7	TGTGCCAGCAGCTTAGCGTGGGACAGGGGCGGATACGAGCAGTACTTC	CASSLAWDRGGYEQYF
TRBD2	.	TRBV4-3	TRBJ2-3	TGCGCCAGCAGCCAAGATTTGGCGGGAGGGACGGGCGGCGCAGATACGCAGTATTTT	CASSQDLAGGTGGADTQYF
TRBD1	.	TRBV6-5	TRBJ2-1	TGTGCCAGCAGTTCTTCCGGGACAGGGACTGATGAGCAGTTCTTC	CASSSSGTGTDEQFF
TRBD2	.	TRBV28	TRBJ2-7	TGTGCCAGCAGCGGCGCGGGAGGAAAGGGCTACGAGCAGTACTTC	CASSGAGGKGYEQYF
.	.	TRBV27	TRBJ2-7	TGTGCCAGCAGTCACCGCGGGACGGACCTCGAGTCCTACGAGCAGTACTTC	CASSHRGTDLESYEQYF
.	once	TRBV5-4	TRBJ2-7	TGTGCCAGCAGTTTGGACCCCGGCTCCTACGAGCAGTACTTC	CASSLDPGSYEQYF
TRBD1	once	TRBV7-6	TRBJ2-5	TGTGCCAGCAGCCCAAGGGGGCCTCAAGAGACCCAGTACTTC	CASSPRGPQETQYF
TRBD1	.	TRBV7-2	TRBJ2-7	TGTGCCAGCAGCTTTTGGACAGGGGGCTTCTCTCCCTACGAGCAGTACTTC	CASSFWTGGFSPYEQYF
TRBD2	.	TRBV10-1	TRBJ2-1	TGCGCCAGCAAATTATTCAGACTAGCGGACTCCTACAATGAGCAGTTCTTC	CASKLFRLADSYNEQFF
TRBD2	.	TRBV19	TRBJ2-3	TGTGCCAGTAGTATGGCTAGCGGAGGTCTCGGCACAGATACGCAGTATTTT	CASSMASGGLGTDTQYF
.	.	TRBV28	TRBJ2-7	TGTGCCAGCAGGGTCGGTGTTGGTGGCTACGAGCAGTACTTC	CASRVGVGGYEQYF
TRBD2	once	TRBV7-9	TRBJ2-5	TGTGCCAGCAGCTTAGCAATTCTAGCGGACTCCCAAGAGACCCAGTACTTC	CASSLAILADSQETQYF
TRBD1	.	TRBV5-1	TRBJ2-3	TGCGCCAGCAGCTTACAGGGGCCTGGCACAGATACGCAGTATTTT	CASSLQGPGTDTQYF
TRBD2	.	TRBV11-2	TRBJ2-5	TGTGCCAGCAGCTCTTGGACTAGCGGGAGCTCAGAGACCCAGTACTTC	CASSSWTSGSSETQYF
.	.	TRBV11-2	TRBJ2-7	TGTGCCAGCAGCCGTGAGAGTCAAACCTACGAGCAGTACTTC	CASSRESQTYEQYF
.	.	TRBV28	TRBJ1-2	TGTGCCAGCAGGCAGGGAGGAGAAGGGTATGGCTACACCTTC	CASRQGGEGYGYTF
.	.	TRBV28	TRBJ2-5	TGTGCCAGCAGTTTATACTGGTTCAAGGGGGGGGAGACCCAGTACTTC	CASSLYWFKGGETQYF